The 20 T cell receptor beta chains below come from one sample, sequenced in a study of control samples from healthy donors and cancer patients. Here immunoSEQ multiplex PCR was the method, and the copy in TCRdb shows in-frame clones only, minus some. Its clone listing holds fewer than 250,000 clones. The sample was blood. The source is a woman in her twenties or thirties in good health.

Written as DNA, the CDR3 is TGTGCCAGCAGTTCCAACTACAGGGAGGGGCAGCCCCAGCATTTT. Its translation is CASSSNYREGQPQHF. The chain couples TRBV27 to TRBJ1-5; D perhaps matches TRBD1 (6 bases). The CDR3 consists of 15 residues. Germline V gene lookup returns CDR1 MNHEY and CDR2 SMNVEV (reference sequence). V was cut by 4 bases and J by 7 bases, with 17 bases left in between.

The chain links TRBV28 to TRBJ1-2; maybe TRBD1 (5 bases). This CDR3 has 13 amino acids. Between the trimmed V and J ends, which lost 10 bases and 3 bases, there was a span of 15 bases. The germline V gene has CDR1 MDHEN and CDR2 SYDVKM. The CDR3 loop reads CATEFGGDYGYTF. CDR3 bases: TGTGCCACCGAGTTCGGGGGAGACTATGGCTACACCTTC.

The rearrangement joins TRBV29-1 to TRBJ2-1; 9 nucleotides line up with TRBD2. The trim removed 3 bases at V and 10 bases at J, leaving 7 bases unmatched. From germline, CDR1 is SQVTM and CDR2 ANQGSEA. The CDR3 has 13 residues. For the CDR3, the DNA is TGCAGCGTTGAGCCTAGCGGGGTCAACGAGCAGTTCTTC. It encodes CSVEPSGVNEQFF.

CDR3 residues: CATSGATDTQYF. Written as DNA, the CDR3 is TGTGCCACTAGCGGGGCCACAGATACGCAGTATTTT. V and J are TRBV11-3 and TRBJ2-3, with 9 positions matching TRBD2. The length of the CDR3 is 12 residues. J gave up 2 bases and V 10 bases, and 1 base lay outside the gene matches. Germline lookup yields CDR1 SGHNT and CDR2 YENEEA.

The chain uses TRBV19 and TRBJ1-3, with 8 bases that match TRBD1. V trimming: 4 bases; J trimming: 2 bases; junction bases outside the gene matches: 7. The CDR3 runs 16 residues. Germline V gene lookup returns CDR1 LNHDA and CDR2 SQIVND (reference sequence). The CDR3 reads CASSTSGGFTGNTIYF. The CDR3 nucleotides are TGTGCCAGTAGTACATCAGGGGGCTTCACTGGAAACACCATATATTTT.

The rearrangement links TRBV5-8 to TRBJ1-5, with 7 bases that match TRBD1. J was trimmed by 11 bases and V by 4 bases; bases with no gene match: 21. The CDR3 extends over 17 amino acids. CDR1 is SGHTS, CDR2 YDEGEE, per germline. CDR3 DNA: TGTGCCAGCAGCCCGTACCTTAGTAACAGGGGAATGGGGGCCCAGCATTTT. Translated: CASSPYLSNRGMGAQHF. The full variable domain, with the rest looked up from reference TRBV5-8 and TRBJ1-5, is EAGVTQSPTHLIKTRGQQATLRCSPISGHTSVYWYQQALGLGLQFLLWYDEGEERNRGNFPPRFSGRQFPNYSSELNVNALELEDSALYLCASSPYLSNRGMGAQHFGDGTRLSIL.

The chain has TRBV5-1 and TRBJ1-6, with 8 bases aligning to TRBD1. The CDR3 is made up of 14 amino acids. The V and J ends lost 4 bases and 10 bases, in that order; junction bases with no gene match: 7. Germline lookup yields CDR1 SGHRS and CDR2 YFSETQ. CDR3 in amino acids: CASSLTGVLSPLHF. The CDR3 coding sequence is TGCGCCAGCAGCCTGACAGGGGTATTATCACCCCTCCACTTT.

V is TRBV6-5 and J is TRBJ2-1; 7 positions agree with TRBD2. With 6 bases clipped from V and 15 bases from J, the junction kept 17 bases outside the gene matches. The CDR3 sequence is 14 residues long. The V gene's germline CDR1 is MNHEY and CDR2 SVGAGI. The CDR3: CASSYLREGYLLFF. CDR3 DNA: TGTGCCAGCAGCTACCTCAGGGAGGGCTATCTGCTGTTCTTC.

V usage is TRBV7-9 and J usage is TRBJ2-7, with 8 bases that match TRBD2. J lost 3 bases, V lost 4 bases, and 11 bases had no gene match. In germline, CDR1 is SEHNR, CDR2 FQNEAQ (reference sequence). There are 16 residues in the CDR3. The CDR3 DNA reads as TGTGCCAGCAGCTCCGGACTAGCCCTGCCGAACTACGAGCAGTACTTC. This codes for CASSSGLALPNYEQYF.

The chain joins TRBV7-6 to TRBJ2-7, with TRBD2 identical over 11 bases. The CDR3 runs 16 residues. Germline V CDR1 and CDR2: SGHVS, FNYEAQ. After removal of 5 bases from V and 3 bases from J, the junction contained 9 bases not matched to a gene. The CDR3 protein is CASSPSTSGGVYEQYF. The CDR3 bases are TGTGCCAGCAGCCCGTCTACTAGCGGGGGAGTCTACGAGCAGTACTTC. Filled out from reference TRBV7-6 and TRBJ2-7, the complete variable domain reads GAGVSQSPRYKVTKRGQDVALRCDPISGHVSLYWYRQALGQGPEFLTYFNYEAQQDKSGLPNDRFSAERPEGSISTLTIQRTEQRDSAMYRCASSPSTSGGVYEQYFGPGTRLTVT.

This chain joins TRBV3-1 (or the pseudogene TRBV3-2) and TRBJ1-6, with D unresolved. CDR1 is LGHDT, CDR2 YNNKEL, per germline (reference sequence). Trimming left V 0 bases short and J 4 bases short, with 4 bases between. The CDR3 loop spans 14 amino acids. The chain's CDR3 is CASSQERYNSPLHF. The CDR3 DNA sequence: TGTGCCAGCAGCCAAGAACGATATAATTCACCCCTCCACTTT.

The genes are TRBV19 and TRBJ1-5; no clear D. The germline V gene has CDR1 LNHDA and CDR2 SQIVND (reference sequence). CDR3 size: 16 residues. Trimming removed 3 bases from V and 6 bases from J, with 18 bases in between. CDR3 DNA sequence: TGTGCCAGTAGTATCGCCGGGCAGCGGGCTAGTCAGCCCCAGCATTTT. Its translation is CASSIAGQRASQPQHF.

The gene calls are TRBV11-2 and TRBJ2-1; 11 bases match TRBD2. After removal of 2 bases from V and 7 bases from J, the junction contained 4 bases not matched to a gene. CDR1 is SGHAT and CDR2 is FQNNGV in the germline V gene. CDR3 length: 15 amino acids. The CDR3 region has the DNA TGTGCCAGCAGCTTAACTAGCGGGGGAGTAAATGAGCAGTTCTTC. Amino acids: CASSLTSGGVNEQFF.

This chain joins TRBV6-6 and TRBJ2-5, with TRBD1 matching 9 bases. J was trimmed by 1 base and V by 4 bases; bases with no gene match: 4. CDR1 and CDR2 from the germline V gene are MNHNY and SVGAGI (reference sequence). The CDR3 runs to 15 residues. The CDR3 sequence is CASSWDREVQETQYF. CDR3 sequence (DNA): TGTGCCAGCAGTTGGGACAGGGAGGTCCAAGAGACCCAGTACTTC.

The CDR3 bases are TGTGCCAGCAGTTTATCTTATCTTGGGGGGCAGTTGGCCCAGTACTTC. This translates into CASSLSYLGGQLAQYF. The rearrangement joins TRBV28 to TRBJ2-5; the D call may be TRBD1 or TRBD2 (6 bases each). CDR3 length: 16 residues. The germline V gene encodes CDR1 MDHEN and CDR2 SYDVKM. Trimming stripped 1 base from V and 9 bases from J, with 21 bases between. The full variable domain, its missing parts supplied by reference TRBV28 and TRBJ2-5, is DVKVTQSSRYLVKRTGEKVFLECVQDMDHENMFWYRQDPGLGLRLIYFSYDVKMKEKGDIPEGYSVSREKKERFSLILESASTNQTSMYLCASSLSYLGGQLAQYFGPGTRLLVL.

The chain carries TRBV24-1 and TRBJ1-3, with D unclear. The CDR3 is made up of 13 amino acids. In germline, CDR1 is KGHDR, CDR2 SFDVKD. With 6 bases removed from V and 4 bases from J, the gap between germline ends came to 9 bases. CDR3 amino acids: CATSPGSGNTIYF. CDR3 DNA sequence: TGTGCCACCAGTCCGGGTAGCGGAAACACCATATATTTT.

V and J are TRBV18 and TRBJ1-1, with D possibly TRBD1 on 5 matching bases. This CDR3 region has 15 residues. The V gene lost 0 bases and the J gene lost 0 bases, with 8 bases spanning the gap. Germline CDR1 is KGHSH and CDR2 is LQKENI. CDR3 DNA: TGTGCCAGCTCACCACCGAAGGGGATGAACACTGAAGCTTTCTTT. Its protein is CASSPPKGMNTEAFF.

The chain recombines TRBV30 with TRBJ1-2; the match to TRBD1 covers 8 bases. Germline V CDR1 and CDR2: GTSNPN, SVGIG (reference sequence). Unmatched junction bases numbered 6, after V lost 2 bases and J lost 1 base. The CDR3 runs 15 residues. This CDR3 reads CAWSPGQGGNYGYTF. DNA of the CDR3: TGTGCCTGGAGTCCTGGACAGGGTGGTAACTATGGCTACACCTTC.

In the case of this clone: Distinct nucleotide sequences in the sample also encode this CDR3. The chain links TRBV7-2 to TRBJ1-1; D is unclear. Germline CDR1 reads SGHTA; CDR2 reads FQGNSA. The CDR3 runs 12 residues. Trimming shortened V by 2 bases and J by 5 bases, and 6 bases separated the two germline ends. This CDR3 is CASSLRGTEAFF. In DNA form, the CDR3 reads TGTGCCAGCAGCTTACGGGGTACTGAAGCTTTCTTT.

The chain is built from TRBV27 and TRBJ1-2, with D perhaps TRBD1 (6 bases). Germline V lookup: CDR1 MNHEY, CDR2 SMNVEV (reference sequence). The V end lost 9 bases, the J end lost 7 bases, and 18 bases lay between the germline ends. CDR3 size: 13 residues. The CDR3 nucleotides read TGTGCCAGAGCCTACAGGGACGTACTTGGCTACACCTTC. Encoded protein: CARAYRDVLGYTF.